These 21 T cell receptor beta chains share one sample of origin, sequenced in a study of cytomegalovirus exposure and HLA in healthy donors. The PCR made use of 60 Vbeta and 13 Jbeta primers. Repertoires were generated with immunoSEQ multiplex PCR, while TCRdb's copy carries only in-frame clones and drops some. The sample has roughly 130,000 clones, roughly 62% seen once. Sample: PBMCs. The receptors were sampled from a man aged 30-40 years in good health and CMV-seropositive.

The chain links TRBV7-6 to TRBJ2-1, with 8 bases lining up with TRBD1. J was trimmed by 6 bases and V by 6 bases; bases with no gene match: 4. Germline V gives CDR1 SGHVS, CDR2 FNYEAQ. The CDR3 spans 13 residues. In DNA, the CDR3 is TGTGCCAGCAGAAATACAGGGGGCAATGAGCAGTTCTTC. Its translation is CASRNTGGNEQFF. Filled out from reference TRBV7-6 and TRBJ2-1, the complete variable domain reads GAGVSQSPRYKVTKRGQDVALRCDPISGHVSLYWYRQALGQGPEFLTYFNYEAQQDKSGLPNDRFSAERPEGSISTLTIQRTEQRDSAMYRCASRNTGGNEQFFGPGTRLTVL.

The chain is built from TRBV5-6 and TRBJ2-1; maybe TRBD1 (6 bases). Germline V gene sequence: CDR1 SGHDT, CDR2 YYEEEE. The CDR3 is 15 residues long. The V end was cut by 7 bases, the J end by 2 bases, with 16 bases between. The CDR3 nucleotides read TGTGCCAGCCCCGGGTGGGGGCGGCCCTACAATGAGCAGTTCTTC. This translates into CASPGWGRPYNEQFF.

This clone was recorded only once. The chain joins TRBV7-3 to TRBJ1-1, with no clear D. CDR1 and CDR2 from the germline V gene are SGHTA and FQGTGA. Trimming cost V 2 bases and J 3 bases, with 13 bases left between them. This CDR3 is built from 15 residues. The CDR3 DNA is TGTGCCAGCAGCTTACTGGGCGGGGATTACACTGAAGCTTTCTTT. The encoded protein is CASSLLGGDYTEAFF.

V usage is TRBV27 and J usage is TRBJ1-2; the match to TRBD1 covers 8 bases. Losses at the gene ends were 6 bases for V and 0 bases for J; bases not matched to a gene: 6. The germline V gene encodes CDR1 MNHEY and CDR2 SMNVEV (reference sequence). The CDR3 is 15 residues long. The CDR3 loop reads CASSRTGTTNYGYTF. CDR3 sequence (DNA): TGTGCCAGCAGCCGGACAGGGACCACTAACTATGGCTACACCTTC.

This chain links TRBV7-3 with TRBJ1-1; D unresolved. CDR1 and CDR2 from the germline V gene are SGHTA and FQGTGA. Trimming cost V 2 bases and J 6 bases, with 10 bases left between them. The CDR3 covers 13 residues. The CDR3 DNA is TGTGCCAGCAGCTTAGGGCCCCTCGCTGAAGCTTTCTTT. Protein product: CASSLGPLAEAFF.

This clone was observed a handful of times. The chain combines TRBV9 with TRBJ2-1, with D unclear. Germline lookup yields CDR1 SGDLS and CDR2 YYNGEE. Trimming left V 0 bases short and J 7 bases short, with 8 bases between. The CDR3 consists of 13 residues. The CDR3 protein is CASSVAPRNEQFF. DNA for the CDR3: TGTGCCAGCAGCGTAGCCCCCCGGAATGAGCAGTTCTTC. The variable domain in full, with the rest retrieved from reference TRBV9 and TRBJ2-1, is DSGVTQTPKHLITATGQRVTLRCSPRSGDLSVYWYQQSLDQGLQFLIQYYNGEERAKGNILERFSAQQFPDLHSELNLSSLELGDSALYFCASSVAPRNEQFFGPGTRLTVL.

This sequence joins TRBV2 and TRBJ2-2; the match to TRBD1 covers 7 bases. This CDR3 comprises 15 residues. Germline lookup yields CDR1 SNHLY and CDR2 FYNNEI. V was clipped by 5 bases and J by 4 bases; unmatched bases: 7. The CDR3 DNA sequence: TGTGCCAGCAGTTGGGACAGTACATTCACCGGGGAGCTGTTTTTT. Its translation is CASSWDSTFTGELFF.

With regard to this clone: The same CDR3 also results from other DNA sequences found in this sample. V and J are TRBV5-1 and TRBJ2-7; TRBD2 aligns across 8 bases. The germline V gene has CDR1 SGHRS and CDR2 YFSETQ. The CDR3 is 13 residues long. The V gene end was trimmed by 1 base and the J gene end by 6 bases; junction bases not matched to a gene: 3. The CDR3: CASSLRSGSEQYF. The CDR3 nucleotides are TGCGCCAGCAGCTTGAGAAGCGGGAGCGAGCAGTACTTC.

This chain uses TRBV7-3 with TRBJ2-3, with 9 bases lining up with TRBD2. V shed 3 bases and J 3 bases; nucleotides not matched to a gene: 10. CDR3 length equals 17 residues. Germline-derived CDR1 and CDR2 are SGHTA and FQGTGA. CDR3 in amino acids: CASSLFASGMGTDTQYF. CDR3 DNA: TGTGCCAGCAGCTTGTTCGCTAGCGGGATGGGGACAGATACGCAGTATTTT.

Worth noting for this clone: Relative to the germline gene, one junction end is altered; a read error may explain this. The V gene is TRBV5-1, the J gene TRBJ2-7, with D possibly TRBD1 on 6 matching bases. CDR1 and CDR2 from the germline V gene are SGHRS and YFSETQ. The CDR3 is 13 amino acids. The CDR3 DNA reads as TGCGCCAGCAGCTCGGACAGCTCCTACAAGCAGTACTTC. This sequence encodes CASSSDSSYKQYF.

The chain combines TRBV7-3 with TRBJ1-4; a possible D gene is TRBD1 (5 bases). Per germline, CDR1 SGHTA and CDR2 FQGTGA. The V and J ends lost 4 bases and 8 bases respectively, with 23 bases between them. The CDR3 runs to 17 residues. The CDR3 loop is CASSSPPPQGLGEKLFF. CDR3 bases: TGTGCCAGCAGCTCCCCTCCCCCCCAGGGATTAGGGGAAAAACTGTTTTTT.

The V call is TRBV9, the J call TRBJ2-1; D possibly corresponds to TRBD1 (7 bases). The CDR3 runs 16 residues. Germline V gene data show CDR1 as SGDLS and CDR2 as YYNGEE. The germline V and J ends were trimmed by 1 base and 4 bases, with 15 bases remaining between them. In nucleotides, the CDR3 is TGTGCCAGCAGCGTATTGGGCAGGGGGGTGTACAATGAGCAGTTCTTC. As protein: CASSVLGRGVYNEQFF. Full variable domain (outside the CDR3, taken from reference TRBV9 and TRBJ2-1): DSGVTQTPKHLITATGQRVTLRCSPRSGDLSVYWYQQSLDQGLQFLIQYYNGEERAKGNILERFSAQQFPDLHSELNLSSLELGDSALYFCASSVLGRGVYNEQFFGPGTRLTVL.

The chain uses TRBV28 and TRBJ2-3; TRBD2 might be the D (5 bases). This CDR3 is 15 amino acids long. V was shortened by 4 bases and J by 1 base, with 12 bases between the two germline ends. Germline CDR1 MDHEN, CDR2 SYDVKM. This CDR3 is CASSSQSGRTDTQYF. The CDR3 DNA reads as TGTGCCAGCAGTTCCCAAAGCGGACGCACAGATACGCAGTATTTT.

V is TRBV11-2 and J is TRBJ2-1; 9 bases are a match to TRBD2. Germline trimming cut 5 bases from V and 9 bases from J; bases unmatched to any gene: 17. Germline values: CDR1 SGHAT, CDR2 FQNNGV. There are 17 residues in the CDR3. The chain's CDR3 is CASSPPLAREGPGEQFF. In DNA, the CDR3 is TGTGCCAGCAGCCCCCCGCTTGCGCGGGAGGGCCCAGGTGAGCAGTTCTTC.

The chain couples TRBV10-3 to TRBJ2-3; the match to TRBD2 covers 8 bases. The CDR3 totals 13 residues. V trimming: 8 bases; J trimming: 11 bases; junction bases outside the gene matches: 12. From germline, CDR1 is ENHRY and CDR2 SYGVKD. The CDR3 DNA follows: TGTGCCATCGGACCGGGACTCGGGGGGGGGCAGTATTTT. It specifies CAIGPGLGGGQYF.

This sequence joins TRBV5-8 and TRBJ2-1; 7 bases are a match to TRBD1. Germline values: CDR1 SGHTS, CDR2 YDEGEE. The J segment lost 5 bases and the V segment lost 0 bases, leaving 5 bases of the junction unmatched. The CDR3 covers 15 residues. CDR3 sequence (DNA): TGTGCCAGCAGCTTGGGACAGGGTGCGCACAATGAGCAGTTCTTC. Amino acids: CASSLGQGAHNEQFF.

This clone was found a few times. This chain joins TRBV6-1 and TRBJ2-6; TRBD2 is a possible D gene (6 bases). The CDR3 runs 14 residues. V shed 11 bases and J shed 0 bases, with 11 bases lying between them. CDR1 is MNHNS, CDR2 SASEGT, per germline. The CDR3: CAGGGVSGANVLTF. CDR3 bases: TGTGCCGGAGGAGGGGTCTCTGGGGCCAACGTCCTGACTTTC.

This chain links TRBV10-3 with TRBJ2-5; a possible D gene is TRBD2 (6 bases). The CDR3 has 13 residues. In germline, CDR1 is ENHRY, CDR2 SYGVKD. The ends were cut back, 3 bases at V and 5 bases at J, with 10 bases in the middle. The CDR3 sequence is CAISDSSVETQYF. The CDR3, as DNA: TGTGCCATCAGTGACTCTAGCGTGGAGACCCAGTACTTC.

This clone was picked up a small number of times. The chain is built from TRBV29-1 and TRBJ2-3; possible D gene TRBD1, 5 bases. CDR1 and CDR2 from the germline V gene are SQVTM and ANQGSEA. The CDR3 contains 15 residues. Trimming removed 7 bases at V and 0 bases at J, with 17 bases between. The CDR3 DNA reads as TGCAGCGCCCGAAAGACAGACTCTAGCACAGATACGCAGTATTTT. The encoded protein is CSARKTDSSTDTQYF.

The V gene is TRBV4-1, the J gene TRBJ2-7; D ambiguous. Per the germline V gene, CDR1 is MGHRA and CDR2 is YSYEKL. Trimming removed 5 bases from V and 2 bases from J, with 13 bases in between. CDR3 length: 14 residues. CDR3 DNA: TGCGCCAGCAGCTCGCGAGTCGAAACCTACGAGCAGTACTTC. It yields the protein CASSSRVETYEQYF.

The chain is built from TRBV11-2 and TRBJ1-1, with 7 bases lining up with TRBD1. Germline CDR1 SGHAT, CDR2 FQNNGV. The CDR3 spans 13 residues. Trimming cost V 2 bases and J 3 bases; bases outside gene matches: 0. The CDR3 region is CASSLTGDTEAFF. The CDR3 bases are TGTGCCAGCAGCTTAACAGGGGACACTGAAGCTTTCTTT.